This TCR beta chain stems from a study of cytomegalovirus exposure and HLA in healthy donors (dated by TCRdb to about 2017). About the investigation overall: A later analysis indicated that the 120 or so validation repertoires were generated on the platform also employed for the approximately 700 repertoires of the first cohort. The aim of the study was to test whether cataloging public T cell receptors could identify signatures of past pathogen exposure. Besides the first cohort of hundreds of subjects, a separate validation cohort made up of 120 different subjects was used. To predict cytomegalovirus infection status, the study combined high-throughput TCR immunosequencing, statistical association of individual TCRs with disease status, and machine learning.

What the study reported, not specific to this receptor: A later analysis lacked HLA typing for the validation cohort, so it scored co-occurrence in that cohort across all 110 or so repertoires. Most TCR sequences were seen in very few donors, while some public TCRs were found in many individuals. Cytomegalovirus status was reported to be diagnosed by the classifier with high specificity and sensitivity in both the original and validation cohorts. A few of the identified cytomegalovirus-associated TCR beta chains were confirmed in vitro to be specific for cytomegalovirus antigens. The authors suggested that the approach could potentially be generalized to other disease states and immunological phenotypes. In the study, about 150 TCR beta chains were listed as associated with cytomegalovirus. In a later analysis, TCRs clustered in the first cohort were found to also tend to co-occur in the roughly 120 validation repertoires, with 94% of cluster scores above 0.

The donors were included in the validation cohort of 100 to 150 subjects, a group kept apart from the roughly 670-subject first cohort. The library was generated by the immunoSEQ multiplex PCR assay. For the original study's pipeline: A statistical classification framework was developed to diagnose cytomegalovirus status using the catalog of TCR beta chain sequences. As stored in TCRdb, this immuneACCESS dataset retains in-frame rearrangements with V and J assigned. A fraction of the clones does not appear; measured against another copy, unresolved V genes explain less than half of the discrepancy, and the remainder lacks a known reason. Clone size and V and J calls were adopted from that table, with D and trimming inferred from the DNA. Present in this sample are around 93,000 clones, around 85% of which were seen just once. Roughly 20% of the sample rests with the top ten. Remarks on this clone: The antigen this receptor binds is unknown. Base qualities are missing; no much larger clone stands one base away.

Reading from cysteine to phenylalanine, the CDR3 counts 11 amino acids. The sequence is cut down to CDR3 DNA, 33 bases in frame from base 1. CDR1 is given as SGHTA and CDR2 as FQGTGA, both from the germline V gene. V was cut back by 2 bases and J by 13 bases, leaving a gap of 9 bases between them. This clonotype was obtained from a man younger than 30 in good health and CMV-seropositive. The sample taken for sequencing was PBMCs. The chain uses TRBV7-3 and TRBJ2-1; TRBD1 is possibly the D segment (5 matching bases). The CDR3: CASSLEGVQFF. In nucleotide form, the sequence is TGTGCCAGCAGCTTAGAAGGGGTCCAGTTCTTC.